The present entry profiles one T cell receptor beta chain with its context. The antigen is unknown. The V gene's germline CDR1 is MNHEY and CDR2 SVGAGI. The CDR3 is 13 residues long. The data derive from a study of monozygotic twins with inflammatory bowel disease. Study findings and constraints: The study found lower TCRbeta diversity (inverse Simpson) in IBD patients than in healthy co-twins.

TCRdb derives one entry per CDR3 protein from the 5' RACE reads, leaving out DNA. The sample's table shows 350,000 to 500,000 distinct CDR3 sequences. Sequences were obtained from blood. The clonotype originates from a human donor with ulcerative colitis or Crohn's disease, or a healthy co-twin of an affected twin (not recorded which). V is TRBV6-5 and J is TRBJ2-1; TCRdb proposes TRBD2, but this gene call is untestable without DNA. CDR3 in amino acids: CASSYEAGEEQFF.